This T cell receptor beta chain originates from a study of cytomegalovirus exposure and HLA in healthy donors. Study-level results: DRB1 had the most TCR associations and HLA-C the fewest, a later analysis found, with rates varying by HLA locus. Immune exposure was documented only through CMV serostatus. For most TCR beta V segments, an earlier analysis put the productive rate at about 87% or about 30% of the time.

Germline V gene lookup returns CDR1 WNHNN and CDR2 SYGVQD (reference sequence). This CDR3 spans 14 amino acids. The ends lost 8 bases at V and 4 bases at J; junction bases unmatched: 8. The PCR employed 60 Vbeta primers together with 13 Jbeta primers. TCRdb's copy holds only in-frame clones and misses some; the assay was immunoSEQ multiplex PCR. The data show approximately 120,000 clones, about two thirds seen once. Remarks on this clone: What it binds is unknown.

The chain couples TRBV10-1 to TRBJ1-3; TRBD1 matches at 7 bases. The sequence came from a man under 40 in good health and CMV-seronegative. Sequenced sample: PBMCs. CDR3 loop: CASFKTGSGNTIYF. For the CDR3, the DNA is TGCGCCAGCTTTAAGACAGGGTCAGGAAACACCATATATTTT.